Sequencing of this T cell receptor beta chain was carried out in a study of blood T cells in healthy people across ages. Looked up from germline, CDR1 is LGHDT and CDR2 is YNNKEL (reference sequence). The CDR3 loop spans 19 amino acids. Trimming cost V 4 bases and J 3 bases; bases outside gene matches: 17. As for this clonotype: The antigen remains undetermined.

Next came a second PCR, run for roughly 6 to 11 cycles, which used a sample-barcoded 5' primer along with a J-beta primer mix. A template-switch adaptor with 12 random nucleotides tagged each cDNA molecule. TCRdb recomputed calls from the 5' RACE reads with MiXCR, one row per CDR3 protein. The data hold approximately 1,000,000 distinct CDR3 sequences, with 45% observed a single time. Findings and caveats of the study: Per million T cells, TCR beta diversity dropped about linearly as age rose.

Input material: blood. This clonotype originated in a woman aged 55-69 years in good health. The V call is TRBV3-1, the J call TRBJ2-7; 11 positions match TRBD2. The CDR3 loop is CASSPAWKASGRSNYEQYF. CDR3 bases: TGTGCCAGCAGCCCAGCGTGGAAGGCTAGCGGGAGGTCGAACTACGAGCAGTACTTC.